Shown below are 5 T cell receptor beta chains from a single sample sequenced in a study of Ad26.COV2.S vaccination and SARS-CoV-2 variants. Sample treatment: about 20 received Ad26.COV2.S at low or high dose, single or two shots; five or six received placebo; per-sample allocation not given. Each sample was drawn 63 days after the first injection (of vaccine or placebo). Profiling relied on immunoSEQ multiplex PCR, and the TCRdb table lists in-frame clones only, not all of them. The sample gives 250,000 to 300,000 clones, 70% to 90% of which show up once; more than 2.5% is in the top ten. The source was peripheral blood, collected in a trial of Ad26.COV2.S vaccine versus placebo. These receptors came from a person aged 18 to 65 who received the Ad26.COV2.S COVID-19 vaccine or a placebo.

About this clone itself: One end of the junction varies from germline; a read error may be responsible. The CDR3 spells CASSFTWQAGLF. The CDR3 DNA sequence: TGTGCCAGCAGTTTTACTTGGCAGGCGGGGCTCTTC. The rearrangement uses TRBV12-3 or TRBV12-4 and TRBJ2-1; tentatively, D is TRBD2 (6 bases). This CDR3 is 12 amino acids long.

V gene TRBV5-4 combines with J gene TRBJ2-7; 9 bases map to TRBD1. With V trimmed by 0 bases and J by 2 bases, 3 bases remained unmatched. The CDR3 sequence is 15 residues long. Germline-derived CDR1 and CDR2 are SGHNT and YYREEE (reference sequence). The DNA for the CDR3 is TGTGCCAGCAGCTTGGGGACAGGGGTTCCCTACGAGCAGTACTTC. Translating gives CASSLGTGVPYEQYF.

This chain's CDR3 is CAIGTANNKETQYF. DNA for the CDR3: TGTGCCATTGGGACAGCTAATAATAAAGAGACCCAGTACTTC. The genes are TRBV7-9 and TRBJ2-5; TRBD1 matches 7 bases. CDR1 SEHNR and CDR2 FQNEAQ come from the germline V gene (reference sequence). Germline trimming cut 10 bases from V and 3 bases from J; bases unmatched to any gene: 11. This CDR3 has 14 amino acids.

This clone showed up just a few times. J is TRBJ2-2 and V is TRBV3-1 (or the pseudogene TRBV3-2); D unresolved. The V and J ends lost 3 bases and 4 bases respectively, with 0 bases between them. This CDR3 is built from 11 residues. Looked up from germline, CDR1 is LGHDT and CDR2 is YNNKEL (reference sequence). CDR3 protein: CASSHTGELFF. In DNA form, the CDR3 reads TGTGCCAGCAGCCACACCGGGGAGCTGTTTTTT.

The V call is TRBV7-2, the J call TRBJ2-2; D may match TRBD1 or TRBD2 (6 bases each). Germline CDR1 and CDR2: SGHTA and FQGNSA. This CDR3 contains 16 residues. The ends were cut back, 5 bases at V and 9 bases at J, with 22 bases in the middle. CDR3 sequence (DNA): TGTGCCAGCAGCGCGGAACTCCGATCCGGGGGCCGGGAGCTGTTTTTT. Protein product: CASSAELRSGGRELFF.